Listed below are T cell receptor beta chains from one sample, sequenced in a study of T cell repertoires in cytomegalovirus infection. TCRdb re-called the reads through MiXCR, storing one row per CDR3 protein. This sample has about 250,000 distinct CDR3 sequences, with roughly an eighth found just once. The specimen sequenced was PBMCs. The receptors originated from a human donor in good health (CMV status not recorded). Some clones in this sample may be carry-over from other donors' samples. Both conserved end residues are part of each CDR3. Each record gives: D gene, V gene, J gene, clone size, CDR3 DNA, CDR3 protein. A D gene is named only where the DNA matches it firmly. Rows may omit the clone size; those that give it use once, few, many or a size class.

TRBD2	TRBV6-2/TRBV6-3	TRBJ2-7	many	TGTGCCAGCAGCCCCGTTAGGCCTAGCGGGAGCTCCTACGAGCAGTACTTC	CASSPVRPSGSSYEQYF
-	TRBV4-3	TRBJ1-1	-	TGCGCCAGCAGTATAAGGGGGGTACCGAACACTGAAGCTTTCTTT	CASSIRGVPNTEAFF
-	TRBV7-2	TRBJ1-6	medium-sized	TGTGCCAGCAGCCGGGGCGCAGGGAACGATTCACCCCTCCACTTT	CASSRGAGNDSPLHF
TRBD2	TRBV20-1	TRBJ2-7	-	TGCAGTGCTAGGCGGGGAGCGGGAAATAACTACGAGCAGTACTTC	CSARRGAGNNYEQYF
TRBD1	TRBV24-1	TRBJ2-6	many	TGTGCCACCAGTGCGGGGACAGACCGCTCTGGGGCCAACGTCCTGACTTTC	CATSAGTDRSGANVLTF
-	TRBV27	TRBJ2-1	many	TGTGCCAGCAGCACAGGACTGGCCCCCTCCCATGAGCAGTTCTTC	CASSTGLAPSHEQFF
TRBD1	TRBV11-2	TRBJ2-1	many	TGTGCCAGCAGCCAACAGGGGGATGAGCAGTTCTTC	CASSQQGDEQFF
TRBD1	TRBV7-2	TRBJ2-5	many	TGTGCCAGCAGCACGTCCAGGGGGCTGGGAGAGACCCAGTACTTC	CASSTSRGLGETQYF
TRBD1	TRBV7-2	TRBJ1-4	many	TGTGCCAGCAGCAAACCGGGACAGGGAGGCGAAAAACTGTTTTTT	CASSKPGQGGEKLFF
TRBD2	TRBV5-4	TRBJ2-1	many	TGTGCCAGCAGGGACGGGGGGAGCTCCTACAATGAGCAGTTCTTC	CASRDGGSSYNEQFF
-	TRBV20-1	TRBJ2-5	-	TGCAGTGCTCCCCTCGGTGGGGGTTTTAGGGAGACCCAGTACTTC	CSAPLGGGFRETQYF
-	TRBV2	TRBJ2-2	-	TGTGCCAGCAGTGAGGGCGACGTTCTGGGGCCGGGGGAGCTGTTTTTT	CASSEGDVLGPGELFF
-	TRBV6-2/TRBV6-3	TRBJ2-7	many	TGTGCCAGCAGTTACGGCCGCGGGACCTCCTACGAGCAGTACTTC	CASSYGRGTSYEQYF
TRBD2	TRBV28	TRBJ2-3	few	TGTGCCAGCACCGTAGCGGGAGCCGACGGAGATACGCAGTATTTT	CASTVAGADGDTQYF
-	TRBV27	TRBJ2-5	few	TGTGCCAGCACCGTCACGGGGGCAGACCAAGAGACCCAGTACTTC	CASTVTGADQETQYF
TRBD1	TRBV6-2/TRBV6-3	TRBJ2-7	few	TGTGCCAGCAGTCCGCGGACAGGGATCTCCTACGAGCAGTACTTC	CASSPRTGISYEQYF
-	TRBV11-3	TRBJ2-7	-	TGTGCCAGCAGCTTTGGACCTCCCGGGACAAGGGGAGAGCAGTACTTC	CASSFGPPGTRGEQYF
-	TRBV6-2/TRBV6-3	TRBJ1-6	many	TGTGCCAGCAGTTTACAGACTCCACCACCCCTCCACTTT	CASSLQTPPPLHF
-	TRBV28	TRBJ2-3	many	TGTGCCAGCAGTCCGGGCCCGTTTAGCACAGATACGCAGTATTTT	CASSPGPFSTDTQYF
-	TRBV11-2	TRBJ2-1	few	TGTGCCAGCAGCTTAGATCCAGGGGGGTCAAGTCTGTTCTTC	CASSLDPGGSSLFF
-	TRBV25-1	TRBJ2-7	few	TGTGCCAGCAGGGGGGGGACAGGCACCTACGAGCAGTACTTC	CASRGGTGTYEQYF
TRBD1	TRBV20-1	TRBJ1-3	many	TGCAGTGCTGGTGACAGGGGGTTCTCTGGAAACACCATATATTTT	CSAGDRGFSGNTIYF
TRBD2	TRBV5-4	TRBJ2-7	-	TGTGCCAGCAGCCCGCGGACTAGCGGGGGGACTGAGCAGTACTTC	CASSPRTSGGTEQYF
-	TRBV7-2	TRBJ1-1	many	TGTGCCAGCAGCACTCGGACGGAGAACACTGAAGCTTTCTTT	CASSTRTENTEAFF
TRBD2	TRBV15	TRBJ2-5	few	TGTGCCACCAGCTCTAGCGGGGGGATCCAAGAGACCCAGTACTTC	CATSSSGGIQETQYF
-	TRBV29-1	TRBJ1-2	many	TGCAGCTTCCGACAGGCAGATGGCTACACCTTC	CSFRQADGYTF
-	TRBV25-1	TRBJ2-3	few	TGTGCCAGCAGTGAACACTGGGGAAGGACAGATACGCAGTATTTT	CASSEHWGRTDTQYF